The 12 T cell receptor beta chains below come from one sample, sequenced in a study of T cells in Graves' hyperthyroidism and ophthalmopathy (dated by TCRdb to between 2018 and 2021). To prepare the library, multiplex PCR was applied. Instrument used: Illumina HiSeq 2000. The TCR beta CDR3 regions were amplified from the RNA transcripts. A first-round RT-PCR of the TCR CDR3 used the HTBI primer set with the Qiagen OneStep RT-PCR kit. TCRdb cleaned the public reads at Q25 with fastp, built clones with MiXCR and kept in-frame beta chains. For every CDR3 protein sequence, its rows merge into one entry that carries the most common genes and DNA. The sample table holds 640,000 or so distinct CDR3 sequences, of which roughly 14% were seen once. The ten largest account for over 3.5% of the sample. The sample comprised blood. These receptors all come from a woman in her thirties or forties with Graves' ophthalmopathy.

This clonotype occurred many times. The chain links TRBV6-1 to TRBJ1-1; 11 nucleotides align to TRBD1. The germline V gene encodes CDR1 MNHNS and CDR2 SASEGT. V gave up 11 bases and J gave up 5 bases; unmatched junction bases: 10. This CDR3 is built from 14 residues. The CDR3 DNA sequence: TGTGCCGGTGGACAGGGGGCGGGTTATACTGAAGCTTTCTTT. Amino acid sequence: CAGGQGAGYTEAFF.

This chain joins TRBV30 and TRBJ2-5; D gene unclear. CDR3 length: 11 residues. With 1 base removed from V and 5 bases from J, the gap between germline ends came to 5 bases. The germline V gene encodes CDR1 GTSNPN and CDR2 SVGIG (reference sequence). This chain's CDR3 is CAWSARETQYF. Written as DNA, the CDR3 is TGTGCCTGGAGTGCGCGGGAGACCCAGTACTTC.

In this sample, this clonotype turned up many times. The genes are TRBV5-1 and TRBJ2-5; 15 nucleotides agree with TRBD2. The ends lost 4 bases at V and 5 bases at J; junction bases unmatched: 6. The germline gives CDR1 SGHRS, CDR2 YFSETQ. This CDR3 is built from 16 residues. Here the CDR3 reads CASSRTSGRGTETQYF. DNA of the CDR3: TGCGCCAGCAGCCGGACTAGCGGGAGGGGGACGGAGACCCAGTACTTC.

This clonotype was picked up many times. The chain recombines TRBV27 with TRBJ1-1; D not resolved. The germline V gene has CDR1 MNHEY and CDR2 SMNVEV (reference sequence). There are 13 residues in the CDR3. The ends were cut back, 3 bases at V and 4 bases at J, with 9 bases in the middle. The CDR3 loop reads CASSLAPATEAFF. The CDR3 region has the DNA TGTGCCAGCAGTTTGGCCCCCGCCACTGAAGCTTTCTTT.

This clonotype came up many times. Its ends do not fully match the called genes, so a read error is possible. The gene calls are TRBV28 and TRBJ1-2, with 9 bases that match TRBD1. The CDR3 totals 17 residues. In germline, CDR1 is MDHEN, CDR2 SYDVKM. The CDR3 DNA reads as TGTGCCAGCAGTTCGTTAGGACAGGGGCAAGAGCTAGCTGGCTACATCTTC. Amino acid sequence: CASSSLGQGQELAGYIF.

In this sample, this clonotype turned up many times. This chain joins TRBV15 and TRBJ2-5, with D tentatively TRBD2 (6 bases). This CDR3 has 15 amino acids. V was trimmed by 3 bases and J by 4 bases, leaving 15 bases between them. Germline V gene lookup returns CDR1 LNHNV and CDR2 YYDKDF (reference sequence). CDR3 in amino acids: CATSSGTRTLETQYF. CDR3 in DNA: TGTGCCACCAGCAGCGGGACTCGTACTCTAGAGACCCAGTACTTC.

This clonotype came up many times. The CDR3 sequence: CASSESSSSNQPQHF. The CDR3 region has the DNA TGCGCCAGCAGTGAGTCGTCCAGTAGCAATCAGCCCCAGCATTTT. This chain joins TRBV10-2 and TRBJ1-5, with D uncertain. The length of the CDR3 is 15 residues. CDR1 is WSHSY and CDR2 is SAAADI in the germline V gene. V was trimmed by 0 bases and J by 0 bases, leaving 6 bases between them.

This clonotype came up many times. CDR3 loop: CASSEPTEQYF. Written as DNA, the CDR3 is TGTGCCAGCAGTGAACCAACGGAGCAGTACTTC. This chain uses TRBV6-1 with TRBJ2-7; D gene ambiguous. Germline values: CDR1 MNHNS, CDR2 SASEGT. V was clipped by 2 bases and J by 7 bases, with 6 bases between them. The CDR3 has 11 residues.

The table lists this clonotype with many counts. The genes are TRBV7-3 and TRBJ2-5; 10 nucleotides align to TRBD1. V gave up 2 bases and J gave up 4 bases; unmatched junction bases: 4. The CDR3 extends over 15 amino acids. CDR1 is SGHTA and CDR2 is FQGTGA in the germline V gene. The CDR3 coding sequence is TGTGCCAGCAGCTTAGCAGGGGACAGGGGAGAGACCCAGTACTTC. Translating gives CASSLAGDRGETQYF.

This clonotype was counted between two and nine times. This chain links TRBV7-9 with TRBJ1-2; D is undetermined. Germline-derived CDR1 and CDR2 are SEHNR and FQNEAQ (reference sequence). V was trimmed by 2 bases and J by 4 bases, leaving 14 bases between them. The CDR3 consists of 15 residues. The CDR3 bases are TGTGCCAGCAGCTTACTCTCTATGGGCTCCTATGGCTACACCTTC. Translating gives CASSLLSMGSYGYTF.

This clonotype was counted ten times or more. The chain is built from TRBV12-3 or TRBV12-4 and TRBJ1-2; 8 bases agree with TRBD1. Trimming took 4 bases from V and 4 from J; bases not matched to a gene: 5. The CDR3 is 14 residues long. The CDR3 protein is CASSSQGGFYGYTF. CDR3 DNA: TGTGCCAGCAGTTCACAGGGGGGGTTCTATGGCTACACCTTC.

There are many counts of this clonotype. The chain couples TRBV12-3 or TRBV12-4 to TRBJ1-5, with D uncertain. Trimming removed 4 bases at V and 3 bases at J, with 13 bases between. The CDR3 covers 15 residues. This CDR3 reads CASSSGSYDNQPQHF. The CDR3 DNA sequence: TGTGCCAGCAGTTCTGGGTCATATGACAATCAGCCCCAGCATTTT.